This record looks at one T cell receptor (beta chain) sequence and its context. What it binds is unknown. Time point noted: blood 4 weeks post-SBRT, at nephrectomy. This sample's treatment: 15 Gy SBRT to primary tumor, nephrectomy 4 weeks later. This renal cell carcinoma was of the clear cell type. Sequenced by immunoSEQ multiplex PCR; TCRdb stores in-frame clones only, minus some. The sample lists approximately 150,000 clones; approximately 86% were seen once. This entry comes from a study of radiation and T cells in renal cell carcinoma. The study, taken as a whole, reports: In blood, top tumor clones expanded by 2 weeks, shrinking by 4.

The origin of this receptor is a woman in her fifties or sixties with renal cell carcinoma. Sequences were derived from blood, sampled from a patient whose treatment included radiotherapy and nephrectomy.

CDR3 residues: CASSSLQGNSETQYF. The CDR3 nucleotides are TGTGCCAGCAGTTCCTTACAGGGGAATAGCGAGACCCAGTACTTC. The genes are TRBV28 and TRBJ2-5, with 7 bases fitting TRBD1. J lost 5 bases, V lost 4 bases, and 10 bases had no gene match. There are 15 residues in the CDR3. CDR1 and CDR2 (germline): MDHEN, SYDVKM.